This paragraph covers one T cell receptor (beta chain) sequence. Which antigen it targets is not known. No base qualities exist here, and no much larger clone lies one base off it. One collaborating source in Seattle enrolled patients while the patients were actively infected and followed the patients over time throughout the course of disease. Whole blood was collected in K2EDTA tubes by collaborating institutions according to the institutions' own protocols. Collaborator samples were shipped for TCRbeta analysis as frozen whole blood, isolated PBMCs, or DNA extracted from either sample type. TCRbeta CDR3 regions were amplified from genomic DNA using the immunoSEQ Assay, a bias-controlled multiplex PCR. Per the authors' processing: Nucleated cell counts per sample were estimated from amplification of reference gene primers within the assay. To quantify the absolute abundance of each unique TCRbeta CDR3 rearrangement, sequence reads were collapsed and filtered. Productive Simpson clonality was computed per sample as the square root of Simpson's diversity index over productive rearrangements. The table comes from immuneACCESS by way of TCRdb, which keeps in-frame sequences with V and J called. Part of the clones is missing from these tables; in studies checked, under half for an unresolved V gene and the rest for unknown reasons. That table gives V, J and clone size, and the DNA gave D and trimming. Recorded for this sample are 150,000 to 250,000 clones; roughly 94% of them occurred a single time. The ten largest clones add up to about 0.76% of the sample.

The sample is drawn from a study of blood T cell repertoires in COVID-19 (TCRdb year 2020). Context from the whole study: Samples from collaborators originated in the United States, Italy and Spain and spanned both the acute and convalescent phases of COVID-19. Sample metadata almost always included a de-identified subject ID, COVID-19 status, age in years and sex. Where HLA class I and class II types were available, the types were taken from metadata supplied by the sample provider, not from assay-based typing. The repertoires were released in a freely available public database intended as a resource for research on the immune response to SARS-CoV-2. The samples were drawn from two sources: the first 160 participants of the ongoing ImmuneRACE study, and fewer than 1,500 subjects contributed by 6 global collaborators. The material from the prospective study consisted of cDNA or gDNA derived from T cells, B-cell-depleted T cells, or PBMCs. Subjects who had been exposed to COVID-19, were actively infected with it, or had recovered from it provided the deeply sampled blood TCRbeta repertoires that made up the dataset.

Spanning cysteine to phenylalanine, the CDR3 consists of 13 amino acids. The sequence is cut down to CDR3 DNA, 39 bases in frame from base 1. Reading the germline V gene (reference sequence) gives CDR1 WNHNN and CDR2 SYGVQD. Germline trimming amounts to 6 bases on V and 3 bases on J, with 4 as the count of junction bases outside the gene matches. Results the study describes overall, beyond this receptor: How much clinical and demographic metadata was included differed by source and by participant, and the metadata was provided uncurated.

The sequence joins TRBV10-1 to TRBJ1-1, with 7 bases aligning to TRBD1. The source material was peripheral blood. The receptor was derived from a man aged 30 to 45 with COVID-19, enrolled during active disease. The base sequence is TGCGCCAGCAGCTGGGGACAGTACACTGAAGCTTTCTTT. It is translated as CASSWGQYTEAFF.